This entry is about one T cell receptor (beta chain). No antigen is known for it. Base qualities are missing; no much larger clone stands one base away. This sample is drawn from a study of immune evolution from preneoplasia to lung adenocarcinoma (dated by TCRdb to the early 2020s). As for the study more broadly: No AAH lesions showed HLA loss of heterozygosity, compared with 5.5% to 8% of AIS, less than 18% of MIA and approximately 30% of ADC lesions. The study used immune gene expression, TCR sequencing and multiplex immunofluorescence to profile the immune contexture of lung adenocarcinoma precursors and invasive adenocarcinoma. Resected precursor lesions (AAH, AIS, MIA) and invasive adenocarcinomas were each compared against paired morphologically normal lung tissue. Sample size was based on specimen availability rather than a prior power calculation. The immune data were combined with whole exome sequencing and methylation data from the same cohort of nodules. The overall cohort comprised 55 or so patients with pulmonary nodules who underwent surgical resection. A total of more than 40 patients contributed TCR sequencing data. It was reported in the study that 95 to 120 samples were used for TCR sequencing. Class I HLA alleles were inferred from exome data with POLYSOLVER, and allele-specific HLA loss was detected with LOHHLA.

Using the immunoSEQ hsTCRbeta Kit, TCR beta CDR3 regions were sequenced from DNA. As for the authors' bioinformatics: TCR sequencing data were analysed with the ImmunoSEQ Analyzer. T cell clonality was defined as 1 minus Pielou's evenness, calculated on productive rearrangements. T cell diversity was measured with the inverse Simpson index on productive templates. T cell density was expressed as TCR beta template counts normalized to usable DNA, with usable DNA estimated by amplifying and sequencing housekeeping genes. Two-sided Kruskal-Wallis tests were used to compare TCR metrics across histologic stages. The clones in this table, taken by TCRdb from immuneACCESS, are in-frame only. Not every clone is retained; where verified, under half of the shortfall comes from an unresolved V gene, and the cause of the rest is unknown. V and J calls and clone size come straight from that table; D and trimming were deduced from the DNA. The sample has roughly 38,000 clones on record, 74% of them singletons. The ten largest clonotypes hold around 6.3% of the sample.

Trimming costs V 1 base and J 4 bases, and their ends lie 14 bases apart. Taken from cysteine to phenylalanine, the CDR3 has 15 residues. CDR3 DNA only is kept here, 45 bases in frame from base 1. The germline V gene (reference sequence) supplies CDR1 SEHNR and CDR2 FQNEAQ. The patients had resection in Japan or China between 2014 and 2017. Histologic diagnosis of each case was confirmed independently by two lung cancer pathologists on H&E slides. Macro-dissection after pathologic assessment enriched premalignant or tumor cells for nucleic acid extraction. The AllPrep DNA/RNA FFPE Kit was used to isolate DNA from FFPE tissue. Beyond this particular receptor, the publication reports: Normal lung had the highest top T cell clone frequencies, which appeared to decline progressively from AAH through AIS, MIA and invasive adenocarcinoma. Normal lung showed the highest clonality, whereas later-stage lesions appeared to have higher T cell density and diversity but lower clonality. Because all patients came from Japan and China, whether the findings apply to Western populations was uncertain. T cell clonality was highest in KRAS-mutant nodules compared with EGFR-mutant or double wild-type lesions. The findings were based on association rather than direct causation, and larger cohorts with long-term follow-up and longitudinal biopsies were deemed needed.

The TCR was taken from a person aged 60 to 70 with lung adenocarcinoma. The chain is assembled from TRBV7-9 and TRBJ2-7; a tentative D match to TRBD2 spans 6 bases. Material: FFPE invasive lung adenocarcinoma tissue. Interpreted using the paper, the cell subset or site label stands for: frankly invasive lung adenocarcinoma (ADC). The CDR3 here reads CASSLDPGSGYEQYF. The DNA sequence is as follows: TGTGCCAGCAGCTTAGATCCAGGGAGCGGGTACGAGCAGTACTTC.